The present T cell receptor (beta chain) was sequenced within a study of cytomegalovirus exposure and HLA in healthy donors. The PCR made use of 60 Vbeta and 13 Jbeta primers. Method: immunoSEQ multiplex PCR; TCRdb's copy keeps in-frame clones and lacks some. Here the sample spans approximately 110,000 clones, 74% being singletons. This CDR3 has 14 residues. Unmatched junction bases numbered 10, after V lost 8 bases and J lost 9 bases. The germline CDR1 and CDR2 sequences are MNHNS and SASEGT. Sequenced input: PBMCs. This receptor was taken from a man over 45 in good health and CMV-seropositive. This chain joins TRBV6-1 and TRBJ2-1, with 10 bases that match TRBD1. The CDR3, as DNA: TGTGCCAGCCGGGGACAGGGGATTTTCGGTGAGCAGTTCTTC. Encoded protein: CASRGQGIFGEQFF.